This T cell receptor beta chain was identified during a study of cytomegalovirus exposure and HLA in healthy donors (dated by TCRdb to about 2017). About the full investigation: In an earlier analysis of roughly 590 of the donors, 250 to 350 Gb of sequence data and 100 million or so unique TCR beta sequences from about 179 million T cells were reported. Along with the approximately 700-subject first cohort, a separate validation cohort of around 110 different subjects was used. The study aimed to test whether cataloging public T cell receptors could reveal signatures of past pathogen exposure. A later analysis re-examined previously published TCR beta repertoires from 600 to 700 donors and added high-resolution HLA genotyping to investigate patterns of TCR occurrence. An early release covering 550 to 650 HLA-typed donors comprised about 320 gigabases of sequencing data and approximately 80 million unique TCR sequences. Rather than drawing on any new phenotypic data, the later analysis identified candidate immune exposures from TCR beta sequences and the way those sequences occurred across donors. Both class I and class II loci were covered by HLA typing, at four-digit resolution. Every discovery cohort repertoire had been produced on one sequencing platform. Typing coverage varied by locus: roughly 629-640 donors for A, B, C, DRB1 and DQB1; some 520 for DQA1; over 600 for DPA1; approximately 490 for DPB1. On average, roughly 240,000 unique TCR beta nucleotide sequences were sequenced per donor among 398 genotyped donors of the cohort, with around 19% of those sequences being non-productive. Among the roughly 430 genotyped donors, approximately 76% belonged to the genetic ancestry cluster associated with self-reported Caucasian donors. Donor age, sex, ethnicity and CMV serostatus were compiled alongside the repertoire data. A later genetic analysis used genome-wide SNP genotypes for about three fifths of the 666 donors, treating that subset as a discovery cohort. Because of strong linkage in the cohort, roughly 5 DR-DQ haplotypes were treated as single units for association and clustering. In an earlier analysis of a few hundred of the donors, high-throughput TCR beta sequencing was used to judge whether each TCR beta V gene segment behaved as functional or pseudogenic. The study combined high-throughput TCR immunosequencing, statistical association of individual TCRs with disease status, and machine learning to predict cytomegalovirus infection status. The T cell repertoires of roughly 660 subjects were profiled by immunosequencing and related to cytomegalovirus serostatus. Points the paper makes about the study in general: The authors suggested that the approach could potentially be generalized to other disease states and immunological phenotypes. In the study, about 150 TCR beta chains were listed as associated with cytomegalovirus. In a later analysis, TCR association rates were found to vary across HLA loci, with the most associated TCRs seen for DRB1 alleles and the fewest for HLA-C alleles. In a later analysis, several top co-occurrence clusters were reported to appear linked to parvovirus B19, influenza, CMV and Epstein-Barr virus. Because HLA typing was unavailable for some donors at each locus, only the typed subset was used in association tests. In a later analysis, HLA-associated TCR beta chains showed more clonal expansion and lower generation probabilities than non-associated chains that were equally common. Sequencing depth was assumed to be roughly uniform across donors in the presence/absence analyses, though that assumption may not hold. When HLA alleles, especially DR and DQ, strongly co-occurred, TCR associations were difficult to assign to individual alleles. A further reported finding was that TCR beta sequences accurately predicted the HLA-A and HLA-B alleles for most subjects in the first cohort. The earlier analysis of 587 of the donors excluded over 15 rarely observed V segments, including chromosome 9 orphons, because counts were too low. Across donors, most TCR sequences were observed very rarely, whereas some public TCRs were present in many individuals. In an earlier analysis of about 600 of the donors, most TCR beta V segments appeared in productive rearrangements about 90% or about 30% of the time, broadly matching IMGT annotations. In both the original and validation cohorts, the classifier was reported to diagnose cytomegalovirus status with high specificity and sensitivity. Linkage disequilibrium might explain the correlated functional status among segregating V segments, but an unknown experimental factor could not be excluded. Immune exposure information for the cohort was limited to CMV serostatus. In a later genetic analysis, fewer N-insertions in productive TCRs were reported among donors in an Asian-associated ancestry cluster than the roughly 700-donor mean. This cohort had only TCR beta chains sequenced, and the lack of alpha or paired-chain data limited which features could be detected. According to a later analysis, most CMV-associated TCR beta chains appeared to be HLA-restricted, and the HLA associations seemed to be driven largely by CMV exposure. Specific HLA alleles were associated with 15,000 to 20,000 TCR beta sequences at a false discovery rate of 0.05 in a later analysis. Three of the identified cytomegalovirus-associated TCR beta chains were confirmed in vitro to be specific for cytomegalovirus antigens. A cluster of highly shared sequence variants was judged likely to be a technical artifact of the sequencing pipeline. V-gene and J-gene trimming of TCR beta chains was associated with a missense DCLRE1C variant in a later genetic analysis, and the association was replicated in an independent cohort.

Concerning this clone: Its target antigen remains unknown. Base qualities are not at hand, and no much larger clone is one base apart.

The cohort comprised under 700 healthy bone marrow donors. At the time of sampling, every cohort member was nominally healthy, though immune exposures that went unrecorded were likely present. The donor tested CMV seronegative, placing the donor among the 300 to 400 seronegative members of the cohort. A peripheral blood sample was collected from each donor, and TCR beta sequencing was performed on peripheral blood mononuclear cells. The Qiagen DNeasy Blood Extraction Kit was used to extract genomic DNA from the blood cell samples. The library was produced with the immunoSEQ multiplex PCR assay. A mixture of 60 forward primers for TCR Vbeta segments and 13 reverse primers for TCR Jbeta segments was used in the multiplex PCR. The CDR3 region of rearranged TCR beta genes was amplified from genomic DNA by a multiplex PCR assay. The Illumina HiSeq System was used to sequence the amplified TCR beta libraries as 87-base-pair reads. As for the original processing: Across the 700 or so repertoires, a later analysis counted some 80 million unique TCR beta chains, around 11 million of which were shared by at least two donors. To remove PCR and sequencing errors, raw reads were error-corrected and collapsed into unique sequences using a nearest-neighbor algorithm that merged closely related sequences. Alignment of CDR3 sequences to IMGT reference sequences was used to assign V, D and J gene segments. For a sequence to be retained, at least a six-nucleotide match to both a V gene segment and a J gene segment was required. A rearrangement was called productive if the CDR3 had no stop codons and remained in frame with V and J, and every other rearrangement was called non-productive. Following IMGT convention, CDR3 was defined as the stretch from the second conserved V-encoded cysteine up to the conserved J-encoded phenylalanine. The earlier analysis of 550 to 650 of the donors excluded any sequence lacking an unambiguous match to a single V gene segment. In an earlier analysis of more than 500 of the donors, a V segment was called functional when productive rearrangements were above 56.7%, and segregating when the standard deviation between donors exceeded 5%. A statistical classification framework was built for diagnosing cytomegalovirus status from the catalog of TCR beta chain sequences. V and J gene assignment, in a later analysis, came from comparing TCR nucleotide sequences with IMGT/GENE-DB human TR gene sequences. In a later analysis, CDR3 sequences and most-parsimonious VDJ recombination scenarios were assigned using the TCRdist pipeline. In a later analysis, each TCR beta chain was defined by its CDR3 amino acid sequence together with its V-gene family, and reads lacking a unique V-gene family were excluded. In a later analysis, nearly 600 highly shared, low-generation-probability nucleotide sequences were removed to address suspected cross-contamination and a sequencing artifact. A later analysis calculated a clonal expansion index for each public chain from normalized within-repertoire ranks of inferred template counts. In a later analysis, generation probabilities were computed with a VDJ recombination model fitted to out-of-frame rearrangements, and the resulting probabilities were checked against IGoR. Hypergeometric tests were used in a later analysis to score TCR-TCR, TCR-HLA and TCR-CMV co-occurrence, with a repertoire-size bias correction applied to the TCR pairs. To estimate false discovery rates, a later analysis permuted the HLA or CMV assignments 20 times. A later analysis grouped co-occurring TCRs with DBSCAN, adding TCRdist sequence similarity when clustering within HLA-allele-positive subsets. For co-occurrence clustering, repertoires with fewer than 30,000 or more than 120,000 public chains were excluded, along with five or six repertoires with anomalous nucleotide sharing. TCRdb took this table from immuneACCESS and kept in-frame rearrangements with V and J called. Such tables lack part of the clones; where checked against another copy, unresolved V genes explain under half of the gap, and the rest is unexplained. From that table come the V and J calls and clone size; the DNA was used to work out D and trimming. The sample table shows approximately 150,000 clones, and approximately 81% are seen once. Of the sample, approximately 2.4% falls within the top ten clones.

The sequenced material came from PBMCs. The sequence came from a female donor in good health and CMV-seronegative.

The nucleotide sequence is TGTGCCAGCAGCTCAACCTCCGGGACTAAAACCGGGGAGCTGTTTTTT. This translates into CASSSTSGTKTGELFF. The sequence links TRBV7-6 to TRBJ2-2, with 7 bases in between that match TRBD2. The CDR3 starts with the cysteine, ends with the phenylalanine, and has 16 residues. Only the CDR3 DNA stays, 48 bases, in frame from base 1. The germline V gene encodes CDR1 SGHVS and CDR2 FNYEAQ. Trimming leaves V shorter by 4 bases and J shorter by 5 bases, with the junction holding 10 bases beyond the gene matches.